Here is one T cell receptor beta chain with its context. What it recognizes is unknown. CDR3 length: 15 amino acids. V trimming: 0 bases; J trimming: 3 bases; junction bases outside the gene matches: 2. Germline V CDR1 and CDR2: SGHKS, YYEKEE (reference sequence). This specimen belongs to a study of CD8 T cells in ankylosing spondylitis. Broader study findings: The clones that were linked to disease were reported to be significantly enriched in matched synovial fluid samples from ankylosing spondylitis patients.

In making TCR beta libraries, quantitative 5'-RACE with molecular barcodes was used. TCRdb redid the calling of the 5' RACE reads with MiXCR, one entry per CDR3 protein. The sample lists some 250,000 distinct CDR3 sequences, 8% to 9.5% occurring once. This rearrangement joins TRBV5-5 to TRBJ2-1; 8 bases fit TRBD1. This clonotype originated in a male donor with ankylosing spondylitis or in good health (not recorded which). Sequenced material: blood, either unsorted or a sorted T cell fraction (not recorded which). CDR3 bases: TGTGCCAGCAGCTTGGGACAGGGGATCTACAATGAGCAGTTCTTC. Amino acid sequence: CASSLGQGIYNEQFF.